The rows below give T cell receptor beta chains drawn from one sample of a study of CD8 T cells in ankylosing spondylitis. Each CDR3 protein is one row after TCRdb ran MiXCR on the 5' RACE reads. The sample shows about 500,000 distinct CDR3 sequences, about 13% of them seen only once. Sequenced: blood, either unsorted or a sorted T cell fraction (not recorded which). The receptors were gathered from a male donor with ankylosing spondylitis. CDR3s include the opening cysteine and the closing phenylalanine or tryptophan. Each record gives: clone size, J gene, D gene, V gene, CDR3 DNA, CDR3 protein. D genes are given only for firm matches. Rows give clone size only sometimes, using once, few, many, or a class for an expanded clone.

size: .; J: TRBJ2-4; D: .; V: TRBV11-3; DNA: TGTGCCAGCAGCTTGACCGCCAAAAACATTCAGTACTTC; CDR3: CASSLTAKNIQYF
size: many; J: TRBJ2-1; D: .; V: TRBV12-3/TRBV12-4; DNA: TGTGCCAGCAGTTTATTTCCCAACAATGAGCAGTTCTTC; CDR3: CASSLFPNNEQFF
size: .; J: TRBJ2-7; D: .; V: TRBV29-1; DNA: TGCAGCGTAGCCCGCCCGACAGGGAGGGCCTACGAGCAGTACTTC; CDR3: CSVARPTGRAYEQYF
size: .; J: TRBJ1-1; D: .; V: TRBV28; DNA: TGTGCCAGCAGTACTCGACAGAAGAACACTGATGCTTTCTTT; CDR3: CASSTRQKNTDAFF
size: .; J: TRBJ1-1; D: .; V: TRBV3-1; DNA: TGTGCCAGCAGCCCCCCGAGCTTCTGGATGAACACTGAAGCTTTCTTT; CDR3: CASSPPSFWMNTEAFF
size: .; J: TRBJ1-1; D: .; V: TRBV5-6; DNA: TGTGCCAGCTCTGCAGCCATTATTCCTGAAGCTTTCTTT; CDR3: CASSAAIIPEAFF
size: many; J: TRBJ2-1; D: TRBD2; V: TRBV24-1; DNA: TGTGCCACCAGTGACCCACCTGGACTAGCGGGGACCTCCTACAATGAGCAGTTCTTC; CDR3: CATSDPPGLAGTSYNEQFF
size: .; J: TRBJ2-1; D: TRBD1; V: TRBV24-1; DNA: TGTGCCACCAGTGATCCGGCCGACAGGGGCAATGAGCAGTTCTTC; CDR3: CATSDPADRGNEQFF
size: .; J: TRBJ1-1; D: .; V: TRBV4-2; DNA: TGTGCCAGCAGCCAAGATAGGGGACTCCGGGGGGCTTTCTTT; CDR3: CASSQDRGLRGAFF
size: few; J: TRBJ2-3; D: TRBD1; V: TRBV29-1; DNA: TGCAGCGCCGAAGGGACAGGGAAGTATACGCAGTATTTT; CDR3: CSAEGTGKYTQYF
size: .; J: TRBJ2-1; D: .; V: TRBV10-3; DNA: TGTGCCATCAACGGAGGGTCCCCCAATGAGCAGTTCTTC; CDR3: CAINGGSPNEQFF
size: few; J: TRBJ2-3; D: TRBD2; V: TRBV29-1; DNA: TGCAGCGTTGAAACTAGCGGGAGGGTTGGAGATACGCAGTATTTT; CDR3: CSVETSGRVGDTQYF
size: many; J: TRBJ1-1; D: .; V: TRBV5-1; DNA: TGCGCCAGCAGCCAGCTACAGGGGAACACTGAAGCTTTCTTT; CDR3: CASSQLQGNTEAFF
size: .; J: TRBJ2-5; D: TRBD2; V: TRBV24-1; DNA: TGTGCCACCAGTGATTTGAGTAGCGGGAGCCAAGAGACCCAGTACTTC; CDR3: CATSDLSSGSQETQYF
size: many; J: TRBJ1-1; D: .; V: TRBV29-1; DNA: TGCAGCGTTGGCCGGGACACTGAAGCTTTCTTT; CDR3: CSVGRDTEAFF
size: few; J: TRBJ2-5; D: .; V: TRBV6-1; DNA: TGTGCCAGCAGTGAATATCCAGATTTCATGGAGACCCAGTACTTC; CDR3: CASSEYPDFMETQYF
size: many; J: TRBJ2-7; D: TRBD1; V: TRBV7-9; DNA: TGTGCCAGCAGCTTAGGGACAGGGATCTACGAGCAGTACTTC; CDR3: CASSLGTGIYEQYF
size: .; J: TRBJ1-1; D: .; V: TRBV5-4; DNA: TGTGCCAGCAGCTTGTCCGCTGGTACTGAAGCTTTCTTT; CDR3: CASSLSAGTEAFF
size: many; J: TRBJ2-3; D: .; V: TRBV12-3/TRBV12-4; DNA: TGTGCCAGCAGTGTAAGAGATACGCAGTATTTT; CDR3: CASSVRDTQYF
size: .; J: TRBJ1-1; D: .; V: TRBV5-1; DNA: TGCGCCAGCAGCTTGGCCGGGACACTCAGCTCGAACACTGAAGCTTTCTTT; CDR3: CASSLAGTLSSNTEAFF
size: many; J: TRBJ1-2; D: TRBD1; V: TRBV28; DNA: TGTGCCAGCAGTTCGGGACAGACCTATGGCTACACCTTC; CDR3: CASSSGQTYGYTF
size: .; J: TRBJ2-2; D: .; V: TRBV6-1; DNA: TGTGCCAGCAGTGAAGCCCGGCTACTTGGCGGGGAGCTGTTTTTT; CDR3: CASSEARLLGGELFF
size: few; J: TRBJ1-1; D: .; V: TRBV7-2; DNA: TGTGCCAGCCAGATTGATGCTATGAACACTGAAGCTTTCTTT; CDR3: CASQIDAMNTEAFF
size: .; J: TRBJ1-6; D: TRBD1; V: TRBV7-2; DNA: TGTGCCAGCAGCTCTTGGGGACAGATTAATTCACCCCTCCACTTT; CDR3: CASSSWGQINSPLHF
size: few; J: TRBJ2-3; D: .; V: TRBV7-2; DNA: TGTGCCAGCAGCACCACCCGCACAGATACGCAGTATTTT; CDR3: CASSTTRTDTQYF
size: .; J: TRBJ1-4; D: TRBD1; V: TRBV10-3; DNA: TGTGCCATCAGTGACAGGGGGCCGATTAATGAAAAACTGTTTTTT; CDR3: CAISDRGPINEKLFF
size: .; J: TRBJ1-1; D: .; V: TRBV2; DNA: TGTGCCAGCAGAACGACAGGAGGAGTGAACACTGAAGCTTTCTTT; CDR3: CASRTTGGVNTEAFF
size: few; J: TRBJ2-5; D: .; V: TRBV7-8; DNA: TGTGCCAGCAGCATTTCTAGCGCACAAGAGACCCAGTACTTC; CDR3: CASSISSAQETQYF
size: many; J: TRBJ1-2; D: TRBD1; V: TRBV6-1; DNA: TGTGCCAGCAGCGCCAGGGACAGGGGACGCGGCTACACCTTC; CDR3: CASSARDRGRGYTF
size: .; J: TRBJ2-3; D: TRBD1; V: TRBV24-1; DNA: TGTGCCACCAGTGAGCTCGACAGGGCCACAGATACGCAGTATTTT; CDR3: CATSELDRATDTQYF
size: many; J: TRBJ2-1; D: TRBD2; V: TRBV20-1; DNA: TGCAGTGCTAGAAATCCCGGGACTAGCGGGACTCAGGGCTCCTACAATGAGCAGTTCTTC; CDR3: CSARNPGTSGTQGSYNEQFF
size: .; J: TRBJ2-1; D: TRBD2; V: TRBV4-1; DNA: TGCGCCAGCAGCCCTCTAGCGGGAGGTTCCAATGAGCAGTTCTTC; CDR3: CASSPLAGGSNEQFF
size: .; J: TRBJ1-1; D: TRBD1; V: TRBV19; DNA: TGTGCCAGTAGTATAGGTGGACAGGGGGGGACTGAAGCTTTCTTT; CDR3: CASSIGGQGGTEAFF
size: few; J: TRBJ1-1; D: .; V: TRBV5-1; DNA: TGCGCCAGCAGCTCTTCGGCAGGTCTGAACACTGAAGCTTTCTTT; CDR3: CASSSSAGLNTEAFF
size: few; J: TRBJ1-1; D: .; V: TRBV6-5; DNA: TGTGCCAGCAGTTATGGCCCCCTAGAATTGAACACTGAAGCTTTCTTT; CDR3: CASSYGPLELNTEAFF
size: many; J: TRBJ2-1; D: .; V: TRBV10-3; DNA: TGTGCCACCCGGGACAACTACAATGAGCAGTTCTTC; CDR3: CATRDNYNEQFF
size: few; J: TRBJ2-2; D: TRBD1; V: TRBV6-2/TRBV6-3; DNA: TGTGCCAGCAGTTGGGACAGGGGGCGCACCGGGGAGCTGTTTTTT; CDR3: CASSWDRGRTGELFF
size: few; J: TRBJ2-1; D: .; V: TRBV5-6; DNA: TGTGCCAGCAGCTTGCCTCCCCGGGCCCACAATGAGCAGTTCTTC; CDR3: CASSLPPRAHNEQFF
size: few; J: TRBJ1-1; D: TRBD1; V: TRBV5-1; DNA: TGCGCCAGCAGCTTGTACACAGGGGGCGGGGAAGCTTTCTTT; CDR3: CASSLYTGGGEAFF
size: .; J: TRBJ2-1; D: TRBD1; V: TRBV6-2/TRBV6-3; DNA: TGTGCCAGCAGTTACATTACAGGGGCTAGCTCCTACAATGAGCAGTTCTTC; CDR3: CASSYITGASSYNEQFF
size: .; J: TRBJ2-1; D: TRBD2; V: TRBV24-1; DNA: TGTGCCACCAGTGACCGACTAGCGGGAGAAGATAATGAGCAGTTCTTC; CDR3: CATSDRLAGEDNEQFF
size: few; J: TRBJ2-2; D: TRBD2; V: TRBV20-1; DNA: TGCAGTGCTAGAGAGGATTTCCTAGCGGAGTCGGGGGAGCTGTTTTTT; CDR3: CSAREDFLAESGELFF
size: few; J: TRBJ2-3; D: TRBD2; V: TRBV20-1; DNA: TGCAGCCGGACTAGCGGTTACACAGATACGCAGTATTTT; CDR3: CSRTSGYTDTQYF
size: few; J: TRBJ2-1; D: .; V: TRBV7-9; DNA: TGTGCCAGCAGCTTAGAGAGGCAGGGGAGCAATGAGCAGTTCTTC; CDR3: CASSLERQGSNEQFF
size: many; J: TRBJ2-1; D: TRBD1; V: TRBV3-1; DNA: TGTGCCAGCAGCCAAACAGGGGGATCGAATGAGCAGTTCTTC; CDR3: CASSQTGGSNEQFF
size: .; J: TRBJ2-5; D: TRBD1; V: TRBV5-1; DNA: TGCGCCAGCAGCAGTGAGGGGACAGACTTGACCGGGACCCAGTACTTC; CDR3: CASSSEGTDLTGTQYF
size: few; J: TRBJ2-3; D: .; V: TRBV12-3/TRBV12-4; DNA: TGTGCCAGCAGGCCTGATTCTAGCACAGATACGCAGTATTTT; CDR3: CASRPDSSTDTQYF
size: .; J: TRBJ2-1; D: TRBD1; V: TRBV2; DNA: TGTGCCAGCACCACAGGGACAGGGGGGGCCTACAATGAGCAGTTCTTC; CDR3: CASTTGTGGAYNEQFF